The 10 T cell receptor beta chains listed next were all sequenced from one sample in a study of blood T cells in healthy people across ages. Alongside a J-beta primer mix, a sample-barcoded 5' primer served in a second PCR lasting about 7 to 12 cycles. TCRdb itself ran the 5' RACE reads through MiXCR, one entry per CDR3 protein. The sample has 1.5 million or so distinct CDR3 sequences; approximately 43% are singletons. What was sequenced was blood. The source is a woman aged 18-29 years in good health.

The V and J genes are TRBV7-2 and TRBJ2-1, with D unclear. This CDR3 comprises 15 residues. V shed 2 bases and J shed 4 bases, with 12 bases lying between them. Germline assignment: CDR1 SGHTA and CDR2 FQGNSA. DNA of the CDR3: TGTGCCAGCAGCTTATTTAACCCTCAATACAATGAGCAGTTCTTC. Its translation: CASSLFNPQYNEQFF.

This clonotype was detected once. The V and J genes are TRBV7-9 and TRBJ1-1; D not certain. CDR1 is SEHNR, CDR2 FQNEAQ, per germline (reference sequence). The V and J ends lost 5 bases and 3 bases respectively, with 13 bases between them. The CDR3 length is 14 residues. CDR3 amino acids: CASSMIERDTEAFF. CDR3 DNA: TGTGCCAGCAGCATGATAGAGAGAGACACTGAAGCTTTCTTT.

J is TRBJ1-6 and V is TRBV2; tentatively, D is TRBD1 (6 bases). V lost 5 bases, J lost 0 bases, and 14 bases lay in between. The germline V gene encodes CDR1 SNHLY and CDR2 FYNNEI. This CDR3 region has 17 residues. Here the CDR3 reads CASSQRRGSSYNSPLHF. CDR3 nucleotides: TGTGCCAGCAGTCAACGTAGGGGGAGCTCCTATAATTCACCCCTCCACTTT.

This sequence joins TRBV27 and TRBJ2-3; 8 nucleotides line up with TRBD2. J lost 5 bases, V lost 5 bases, and 12 bases had no gene match. Germline CDR1 and CDR2: MNHEY and SMNVEV (reference sequence). This CDR3 region has 16 residues. The CDR3 spells CASSPTIAGGGDTQYF. Here the CDR3 DNA reads TGTGCCAGCAGTCCCACAATCGCGGGGGGAGGAGATACGCAGTATTTT.

This clonotype has more than one count but fewer than ten. The CDR3, as DNA: TGCAGTGCAGGACAGAGATCAGGGTTGTTCGGTAATGAAAAACTGTTTTTT. Translation gives CSAGQRSGLFGNEKLFF. This chain links TRBV20-1 with TRBJ1-4; D is possibly TRBD1 (6 bases). V was clipped by 6 bases and J by 4 bases, with 24 bases between them. The germline gives CDR1 DFQATT, CDR2 SNEGSKA (reference sequence). This CDR3 is 17 amino acids long.

This clonotype was detected only a few times. The chain combines TRBV9 with TRBJ1-4, with 10 bases lining up with TRBD1. The CDR3 consists of 14 residues. Germline CDR1 reads SGDLS; CDR2 reads YYNGEE. J gave up 7 bases and V 6 bases, and 6 bases lay outside the gene matches. Here the CDR3 DNA reads TGTGCCAGCAACGAAAGGGACAGGGGTGAAAAACTGTTTTTT. Translating gives CASNERDRGEKLFF.

The table lists this clonotype with a few counts. The chain employs TRBV11-2 and TRBJ2-1; D tentatively fits TRBD1 or TRBD2 (6 bases each). Trimming took 1 base from V and 0 from J, leaving 13 bases between them. In germline, CDR1 is SGHAT, CDR2 FQNNGV. The CDR3 spans 17 residues. CDR3 DNA sequence: TGTGCCAGCAGCTTAGGAGTCGGAGGGGGCTCCTACAATGAGCAGTTCTTC. It yields the protein CASSLGVGGGSYNEQFF. The entire variable domain, with the rest obtained from reference TRBV11-2 and TRBJ2-1, is as follows: EAGVAQSPRYKIIEKRQSVAFWCNPISGHATLYWYQQILGQGPKLLIQFQNNGVVDDSQLPKDRFSAERLKGVDSTLKIQPAKLEDSAVYLCASSLGVGGGSYNEQFFGPGTRLTVL.

A few counts support this clonotype. This chain links TRBV18 with TRBJ2-7; D perhaps matches TRBD1 (5 bases). CDR1 is KGHSH and CDR2 is LQKENI in the germline V gene. The CDR3 has 15 amino acids. V shed 6 bases and J shed 3 bases, with 18 bases lying between them. DNA for the CDR3: TGTGCCAGCTCGGCAGGGCATCCTGACGTCTACGAGCAGTACTTC. This codes for CASSAGHPDVYEQYF.

The V call is TRBV29-1, the J call TRBJ2-7; 12 bases are shared with TRBD2. After removal of 6 bases from V and 12 bases from J, the junction contained 21 bases not matched to a gene. The CDR3 is 16 residues long. The germline V gene encodes CDR1 SQVTM and CDR2 ANQGSEA. The CDR3: CSVLGLAGGLSDIRYF. In DNA form, the CDR3 reads TGCAGCGTCCTCGGCCTAGCGGGGGGGCTGTCGGACATTCGGTACTTC.

This sequence joins TRBV7-9 and TRBJ2-1; D may be TRBD1 (5 bases). From germline, CDR1 is SEHNR and CDR2 FQNEAQ (reference sequence). The CDR3 spans 12 residues. V was pared by 10 bases and J by 1 base, with 8 bases between. The chain's CDR3 is CATTGSYNEQFF. Here the CDR3 DNA reads TGTGCCACTACAGGATCCTACAATGAGCAGTTCTTC.